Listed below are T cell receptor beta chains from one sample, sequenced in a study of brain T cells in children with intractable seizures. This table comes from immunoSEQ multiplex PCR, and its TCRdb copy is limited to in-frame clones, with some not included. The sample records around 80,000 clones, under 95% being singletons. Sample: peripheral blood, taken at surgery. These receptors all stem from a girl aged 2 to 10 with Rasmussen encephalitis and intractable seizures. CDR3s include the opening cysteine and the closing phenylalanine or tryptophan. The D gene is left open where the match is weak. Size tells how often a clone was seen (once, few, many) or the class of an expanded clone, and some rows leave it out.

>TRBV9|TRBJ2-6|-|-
CASSTQGNLGANVLTF
TGTGCCAGCAGCACACAGGGAAATCTGGGGGCCAACGTCCTGACTTTC
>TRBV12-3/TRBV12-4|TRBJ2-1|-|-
CASNTGRNNEQFF
TGTGCCAGCAATACAGGCCGAAACAATGAGCAGTTCTTC
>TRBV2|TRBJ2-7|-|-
CASLDYPDFYEQYF
TGTGCCAGCCTCGACTACCCAGATTTCTACGAGCAGTACTTC
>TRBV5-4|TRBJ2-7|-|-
CASSSLDGVSYEQYF
TGTGCCAGCAGCTCCCTTGACGGGGTCTCCTACGAGCAGTACTTC
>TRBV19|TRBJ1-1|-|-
CASKDTLKNTEAFF
TGTGCCAGTAAAGATACCCTTAAGAACACTGAAGCTTTCTTT
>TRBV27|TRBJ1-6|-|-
CASSFRRAVNSPLHF
TGTGCCAGCAGTTTTCGAAGGGCAGTTAATTCACCCCTCCACTTT
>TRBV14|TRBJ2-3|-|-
CASSQNTGPDTQYF
TGTGCCAGCAGCCAAAACACAGGGCCAGATACGCAGTATTTT
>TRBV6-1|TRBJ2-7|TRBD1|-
CASSEGTDSYEQYF
TGTGCCAGCAGTGAGGGGACAGACTCCTACGAGCAGTACTTC
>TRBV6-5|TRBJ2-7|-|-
CASSYSWSSIYEQYF
TGTGCCAGCAGTTACTCCTGGTCCTCGATCTACGAGCAGTACTTC
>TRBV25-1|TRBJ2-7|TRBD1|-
CASSARDRGQGEQYF
TGTGCCAGCAGTGCCCGGGACAGGGGGCAAGGGGAGCAGTACTTC
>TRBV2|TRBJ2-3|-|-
CASSDPSTDTQYF
TGTGCCAGCTCAGACCCAAGCACAGATACGCAGTATTTT
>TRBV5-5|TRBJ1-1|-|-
CASRSAGAMNTEAFF
TGTGCCAGCAGGTCGGCGGGGGCTATGAACACTGAAGCTTTCTTT
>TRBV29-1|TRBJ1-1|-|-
CSVEKGTEAFF
TGCAGCGTCGAGAAGGGAACTGAAGCTTTCTTT
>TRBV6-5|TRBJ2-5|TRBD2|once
CASSYRLAGVETQYF
TGTGCCAGCAGTTACCGACTAGCGGGGGTGGAGACCCAGTACTTC
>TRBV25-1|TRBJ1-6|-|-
CASSELGGSPLHF
TGTGCCAGCAGTGAACTGGGGGGTTCACCCCTCCACTTT
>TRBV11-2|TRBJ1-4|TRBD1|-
CASSFGGRGGEKLFF
TGTGCCAGCAGCTTCGGGGGCAGGGGGGGTGAAAAACTGTTTTTT
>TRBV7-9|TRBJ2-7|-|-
CASSLGLGVYEQYF
TGTGCCAGCAGCTTAGGGCTGGGGGTGTACGAGCAGTACTTC
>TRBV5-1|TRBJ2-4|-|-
CASSSDPDIQYF
TGCGCCAGCAGCTCCGACCCGGACATTCAGTACTTC
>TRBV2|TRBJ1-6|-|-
CASLPSSYNSPLHF
TGTGCCAGCCTTCCGAGCTCCTATAATTCACCCCTCCACTTT
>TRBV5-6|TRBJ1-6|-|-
CASSLEFEGSYNSPLHF
TGTGCCAGCAGCTTGGAATTCGAAGGGTCCTATAATTCACCCCTCCACTTT
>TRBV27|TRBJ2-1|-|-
CASSLFTPQGNEQFF
TGTGCCAGCAGTTTATTTACACCCCAAGGGAATGAGCAGTTCTTC
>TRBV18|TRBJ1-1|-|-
CASSPDLVSYTEAFF
TGTGCCAGCTCACCAGATTTGGTCTCTTACACTGAAGCTTTCTTT
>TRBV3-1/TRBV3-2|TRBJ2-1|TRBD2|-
CASSPGTRSYNEQFF
TGTGCCAGCAGCCCCGGGACTAGGTCCTACAATGAGCAGTTCTTC
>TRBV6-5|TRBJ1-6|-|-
CASSLDGYNSPLHF
TGTGCCAGCAGCCTCGACGGGTATAATTCACCCCTCCACTTT
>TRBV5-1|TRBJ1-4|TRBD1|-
CASSSGPAGGAYLSKLFF
TGCGCCAGCAGTTCGGGCCCCGCAGGGGGCGCGTATTTATCGAAACTGTTTTTT
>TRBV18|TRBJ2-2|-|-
CASSPLHSGELFF
TGTGCCAGCTCACCGCTTCATTCCGGGGAGCTGTTTTTT
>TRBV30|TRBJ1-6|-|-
CAWVPGASSYNSPLHF
TGTGCCTGGGTACCTGGGGCGAGCTCCTATAATTCACCCCTCCACTTT
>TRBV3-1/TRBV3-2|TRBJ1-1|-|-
CASSQALVGAAFF
TGTGCCAGCAGCCAAGCTCTGGTGGGGGCAGCTTTCTTT
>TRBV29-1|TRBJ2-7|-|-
CSVGSSSYEQYF
TGCAGCGTTGGGTCCTCCTCCTACGAGCAGTACTTC
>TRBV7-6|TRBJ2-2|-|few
CASTAGPNTGELFF
TGTGCCAGCACCGCAGGGCCGAACACCGGGGAGCTGTTTTTT
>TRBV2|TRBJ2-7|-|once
CASTWRGFNEQYF
TGTGCCAGCACTTGGAGGGGGTTCAACGAGCAGTACTTC
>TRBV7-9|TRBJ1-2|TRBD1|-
CASSLSGTGVEYGYTF
TGTGCCAGCAGCCTCTCCGGGACAGGGGTGGAATATGGCTACACCTTC
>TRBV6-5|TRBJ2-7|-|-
CASSYSPRPYEQYF
TGTGCCAGCAGTTACTCGCCCAGGCCCTACGAGCAGTACTTC
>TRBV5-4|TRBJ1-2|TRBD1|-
CASSLGGGIELGYTF
TGTGCCAGCAGCTTGGGAGGGGGCATAGAGCTTGGCTACACCTTC
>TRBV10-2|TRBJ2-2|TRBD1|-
CASRTDSGQPSNTGELFF
TGCGCCAGCAGGACGGACTCGGGACAGCCGTCGAACACCGGGGAGCTGTTTTTT
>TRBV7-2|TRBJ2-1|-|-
CASSLGRDSYNEQFF
TGTGCCAGCAGCTTAGGGCGGGACTCCTACAATGAGCAGTTCTTC
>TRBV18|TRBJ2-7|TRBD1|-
CASSPLSTTGDEQYF
TGTGCCAGCTCACCACTGTCGACGACAGGGGACGAGCAGTACTTC
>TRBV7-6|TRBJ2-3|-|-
CASSLVPEGGWSTDTQYF
TGTGCCAGCAGCTTAGTTCCAGAGGGGGGCTGGAGCACAGATACGCAGTATTTT
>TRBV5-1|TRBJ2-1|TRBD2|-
CASSLLAGDSGEQFF
TGCGCCAGCAGCTTGCTAGCGGGAGATTCAGGTGAGCAGTTCTTC
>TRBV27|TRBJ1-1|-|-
CASSLGLGGTEAFF
TGTGCCAGCAGTTTAGGGTTGGGGGGAACTGAAGCTTTCTTT
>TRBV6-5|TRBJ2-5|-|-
CASGPLSETQYF
TGTGCCAGCGGGCCCCTTTCAGAGACCCAGTACTTC
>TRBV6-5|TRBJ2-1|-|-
CASSYNGGNYNEQFF
TGTGCCAGCAGTTACAATGGGGGGAACTACAATGAGCAGTTCTTC
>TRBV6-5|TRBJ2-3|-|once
CASTMDSTDTQYF
TGTGCCAGCACAATGGACAGCACAGATACGCAGTATTTT
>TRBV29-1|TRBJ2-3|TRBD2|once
CSVDVGGRADTQYF
TGCAGCGTTGACGTCGGCGGGAGAGCAGATACGCAGTATTTT
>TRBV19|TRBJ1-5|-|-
CASSNMLQVLWPQHF
TGTGCCAGTAGTAATATGCTGCAGGTTTTATGGCCCCAGCATTTT
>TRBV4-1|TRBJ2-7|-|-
CASSQDPSMRQYEQYF
TGCGCCAGCAGCCAAGATCCTAGTATGAGGCAGTACGAGCAGTACTTC